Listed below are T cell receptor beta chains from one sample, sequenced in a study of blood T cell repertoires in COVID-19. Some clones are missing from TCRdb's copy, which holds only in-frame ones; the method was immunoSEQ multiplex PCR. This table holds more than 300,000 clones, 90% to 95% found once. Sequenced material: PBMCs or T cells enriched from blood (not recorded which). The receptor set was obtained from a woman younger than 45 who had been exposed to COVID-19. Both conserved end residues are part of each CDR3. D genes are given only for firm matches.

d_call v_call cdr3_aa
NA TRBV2 CASLDRSRDTEAFF
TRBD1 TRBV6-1 CASSDPGTGPETQYF
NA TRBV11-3 CASSSSTWRGLSEQFF
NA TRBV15 CATSGGTTDTQYF
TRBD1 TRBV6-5 CASTGRGQGSYEQYF
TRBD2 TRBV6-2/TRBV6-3 CASSYSPGLAGGLWKTQYF
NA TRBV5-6 CASSFVGVYEQYF
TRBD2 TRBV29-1 CSVAGTSGGRGTDTQYF
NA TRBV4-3 CASSQARRGAGRYGYTF
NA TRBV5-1 CASSLQSNTIDGYTF
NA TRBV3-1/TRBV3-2 CASSILQGSEKLFF
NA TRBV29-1 CSVGGMNTEAFF
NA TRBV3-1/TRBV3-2 CASSSAGSTDTQYF
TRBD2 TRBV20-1 CSASRGLEVQYF
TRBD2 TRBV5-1 CASSRTSGSYEQYF
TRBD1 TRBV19 CASSTLDLARARGIQPQHF
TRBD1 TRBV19 CAVTGTGGRSTEAFF
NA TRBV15 CATLRGGTNTGELFF
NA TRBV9 CASSVAGSDTQYF
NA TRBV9 CASSVGMGAGNTIYF
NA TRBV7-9 CASSLRADSPTTDTQYF
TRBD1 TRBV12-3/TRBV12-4 CASSGTGGKAFF
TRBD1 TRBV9 CASSVESWTGNGYTF
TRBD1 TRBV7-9 CASTPLRDRGSGEQYF
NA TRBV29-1 CSVVGALAEAFF
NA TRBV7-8 CASSLDSSPQHF
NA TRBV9 CASSSSVYGYTF
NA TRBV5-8 CASSWGDYGYTF
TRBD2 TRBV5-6 CASSSRWRGAINEQFF
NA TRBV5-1 CASSLGHNYGYTF
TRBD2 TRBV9 CASSVAASGGRGGELFF
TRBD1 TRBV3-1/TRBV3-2 CASSRTSGTGGSAQFF
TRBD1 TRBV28 CASSSPGTGDGYTF
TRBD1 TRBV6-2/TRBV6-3 CASSSFGQGNEKLFF
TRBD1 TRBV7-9 CASSLTGGTGYTF
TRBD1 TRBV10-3 CAISEQGGTEAFF
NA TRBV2 CASKRNVYEQYF
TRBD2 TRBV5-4 CASSLAAGGRNEQFF
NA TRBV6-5 CASTGQGYGYTF
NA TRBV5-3 CARSRWDSRRCLEKLFF
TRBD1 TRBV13 CASSSKTGAANTEAFF
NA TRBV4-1 CASSHTSRGGRYYGYTF
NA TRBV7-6 CASSLIRADTQYF
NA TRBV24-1 CATSPGSGGSPLHF
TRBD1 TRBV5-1 CATSPGTGAYGYTF
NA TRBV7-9 CASSYLTGEAFF
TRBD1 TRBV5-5 CASSHWDRAREKLFF
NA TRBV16 CASTQLNPGELHF
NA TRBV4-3 CASSHDTREGTEAFF
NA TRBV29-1 CSVDGQRTDTQYF
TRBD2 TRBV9 CASSEPSWSGGAGDTQYF
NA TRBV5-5 CASSRTLRVVQPQHF
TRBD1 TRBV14 CASSQLDRGQYF
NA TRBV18 CASSVSSEGTQYF
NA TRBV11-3 CARREQRNYEQYF
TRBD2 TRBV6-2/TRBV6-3 CASSLTSGGAGEQFF
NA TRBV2 CASSGQNTEAFF
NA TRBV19 CASIRGWTEAFF
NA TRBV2 CASSELRQGLGGYTF
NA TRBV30 CAWSVPYRFSWQVDEKLFF